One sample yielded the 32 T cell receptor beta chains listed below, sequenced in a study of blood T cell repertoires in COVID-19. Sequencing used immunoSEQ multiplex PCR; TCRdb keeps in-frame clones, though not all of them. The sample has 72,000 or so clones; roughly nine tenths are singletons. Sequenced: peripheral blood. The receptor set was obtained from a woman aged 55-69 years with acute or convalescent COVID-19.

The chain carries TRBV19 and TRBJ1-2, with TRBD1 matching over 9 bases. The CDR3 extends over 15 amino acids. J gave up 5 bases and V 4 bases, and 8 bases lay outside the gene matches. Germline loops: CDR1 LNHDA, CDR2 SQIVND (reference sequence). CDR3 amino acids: CASSTGTGRRYGYTF. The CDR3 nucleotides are TGTGCCAGTAGTACCGGGACAGGGAGGAGGTATGGCTACACCTTC.

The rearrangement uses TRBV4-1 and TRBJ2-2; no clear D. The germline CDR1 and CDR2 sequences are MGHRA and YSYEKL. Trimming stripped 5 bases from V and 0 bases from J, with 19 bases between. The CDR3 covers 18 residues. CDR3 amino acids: CASSYGSASDANTGELFF. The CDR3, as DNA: TGCGCCAGCAGCTACGGTTCGGCGAGCGACGCGAACACCGGGGAGCTGTTTTTT.

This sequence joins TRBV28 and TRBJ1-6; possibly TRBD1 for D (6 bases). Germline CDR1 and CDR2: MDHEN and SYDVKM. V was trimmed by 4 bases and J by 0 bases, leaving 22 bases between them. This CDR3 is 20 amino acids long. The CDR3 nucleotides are TGTGCCAGCAGTTCTTACAGGGTCGGGCTTTTGAGCTCCTATAATTCACCCCTCCACTTT. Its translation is CASSSYRVGLLSSYNSPLHF.

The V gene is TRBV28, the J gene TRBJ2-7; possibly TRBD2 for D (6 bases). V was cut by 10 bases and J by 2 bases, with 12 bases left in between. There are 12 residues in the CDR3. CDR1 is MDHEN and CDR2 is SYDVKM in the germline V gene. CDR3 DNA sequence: TGTGCCACCACCCGGGGGACCTACGAGCAGTACTTC. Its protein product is CATTRGTYEQYF. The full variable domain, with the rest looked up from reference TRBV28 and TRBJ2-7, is DVKVTQSSRYLVKRTGEKVFLECVQDMDHENMFWYRQDPGLGLRLIYFSYDVKMKEKGDIPEGYSVSREKKERFSLILESASTNQTSMYLCATTRGTYEQYFGPGTRLTVT.

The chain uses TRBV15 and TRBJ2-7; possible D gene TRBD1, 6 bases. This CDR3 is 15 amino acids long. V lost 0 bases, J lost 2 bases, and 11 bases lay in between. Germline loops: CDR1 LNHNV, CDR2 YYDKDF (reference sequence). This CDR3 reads CATSRDQGGAYEQYF. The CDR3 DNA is TGTGCCACCAGCAGAGATCAAGGGGGTGCCTACGAGCAGTACTTC.

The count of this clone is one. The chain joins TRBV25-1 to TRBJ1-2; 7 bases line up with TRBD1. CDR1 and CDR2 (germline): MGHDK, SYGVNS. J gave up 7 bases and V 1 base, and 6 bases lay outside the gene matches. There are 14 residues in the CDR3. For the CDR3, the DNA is TGTGCCAGCAGTGAATCGACAGGGTTATTTGGCTACACCTTC. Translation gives CASSESTGLFGYTF.

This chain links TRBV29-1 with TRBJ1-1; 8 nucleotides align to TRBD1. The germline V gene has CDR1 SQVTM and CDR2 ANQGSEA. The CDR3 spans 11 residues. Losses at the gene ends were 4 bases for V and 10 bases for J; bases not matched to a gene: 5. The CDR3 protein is CSVGDRQSAFF. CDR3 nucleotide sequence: TGCAGCGTTGGGGACAGGCAGTCAGCTTTCTTT.

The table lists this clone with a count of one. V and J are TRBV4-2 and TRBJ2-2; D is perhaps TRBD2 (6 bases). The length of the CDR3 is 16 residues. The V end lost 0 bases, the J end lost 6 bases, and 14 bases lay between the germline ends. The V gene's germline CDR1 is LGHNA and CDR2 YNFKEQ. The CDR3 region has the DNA TGTGCCAGCAGCCAAGATTTGGGGACTTGGGCCGGGGAGCTGTTTTTT. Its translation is CASSQDLGTWAGELFF.

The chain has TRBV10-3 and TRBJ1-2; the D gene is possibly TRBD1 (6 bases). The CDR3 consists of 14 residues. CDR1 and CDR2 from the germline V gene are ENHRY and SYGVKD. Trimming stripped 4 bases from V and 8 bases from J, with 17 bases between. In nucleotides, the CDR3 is TGTGCCATCAGTGGGAAGACAGGTTCGGGAGGCTACACCTTC. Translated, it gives CAISGKTGSGGYTF.

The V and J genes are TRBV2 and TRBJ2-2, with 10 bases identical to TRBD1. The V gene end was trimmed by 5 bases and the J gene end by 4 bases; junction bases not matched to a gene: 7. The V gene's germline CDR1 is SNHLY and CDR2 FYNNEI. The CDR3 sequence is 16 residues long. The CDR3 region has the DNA TGTGCCAGCAGTTCCGCCGGGACAGGGGCCACCGGGGAGCTGTTTTTT. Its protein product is CASSSAGTGATGELFF.

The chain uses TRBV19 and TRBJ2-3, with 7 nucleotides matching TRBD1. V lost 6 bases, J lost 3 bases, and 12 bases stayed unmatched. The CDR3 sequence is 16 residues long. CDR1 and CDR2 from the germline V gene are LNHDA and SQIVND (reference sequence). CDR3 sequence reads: CASSQPSTGWTDTQYF. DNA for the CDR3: TGTGCCAGTAGCCAGCCCTCGACAGGGTGGACAGATACGCAGTATTTT.

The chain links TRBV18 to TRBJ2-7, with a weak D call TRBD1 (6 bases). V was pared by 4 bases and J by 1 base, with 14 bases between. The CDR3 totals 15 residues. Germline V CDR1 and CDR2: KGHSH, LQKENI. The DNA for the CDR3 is TGTGCCAGCTCACGTGAGACAGGTGGTTCCTACGAGCAGTACTTC. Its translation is CASSRETGGSYEQYF.

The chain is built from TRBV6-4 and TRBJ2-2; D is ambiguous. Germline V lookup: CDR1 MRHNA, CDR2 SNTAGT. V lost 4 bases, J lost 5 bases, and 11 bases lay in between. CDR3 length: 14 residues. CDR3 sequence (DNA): TGTGCCAGCAGTGCGGGTTTCCAAACCGGGGAGCTGTTTTTT. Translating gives CASSAGFQTGELFF.

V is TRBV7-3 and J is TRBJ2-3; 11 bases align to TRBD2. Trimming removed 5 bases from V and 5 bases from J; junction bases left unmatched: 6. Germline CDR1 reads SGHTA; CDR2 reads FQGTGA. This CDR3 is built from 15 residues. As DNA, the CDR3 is TGTGCCAGCAGCGCTAGCGGGGGGAGCGTAGATACGCAGTATTTT. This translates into CASSASGGSVDTQYF.

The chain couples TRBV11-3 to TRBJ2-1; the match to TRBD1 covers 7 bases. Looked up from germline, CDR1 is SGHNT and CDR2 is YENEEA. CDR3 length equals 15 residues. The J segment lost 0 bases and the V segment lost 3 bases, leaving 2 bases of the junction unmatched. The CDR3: CASSFGQDSYNEQFF. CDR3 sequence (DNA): TGTGCCAGCAGCTTCGGACAGGACTCCTACAATGAGCAGTTCTTC.

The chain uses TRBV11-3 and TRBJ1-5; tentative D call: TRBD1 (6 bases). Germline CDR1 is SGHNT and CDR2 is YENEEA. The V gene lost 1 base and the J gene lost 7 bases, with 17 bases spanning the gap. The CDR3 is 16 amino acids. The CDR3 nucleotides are TGTGCCAGCAGCTTAGTAAAGGCCAGGGGATCCCAGCCCCAGCATTTT. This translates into CASSLVKARGSQPQHF.

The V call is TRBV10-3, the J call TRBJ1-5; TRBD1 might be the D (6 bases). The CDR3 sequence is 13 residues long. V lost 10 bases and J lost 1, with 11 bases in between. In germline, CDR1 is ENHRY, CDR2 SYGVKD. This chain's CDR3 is CATDDRSNQPQHF. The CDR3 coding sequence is TGTGCCACCGATGACAGGAGCAATCAGCCCCAGCATTTT.

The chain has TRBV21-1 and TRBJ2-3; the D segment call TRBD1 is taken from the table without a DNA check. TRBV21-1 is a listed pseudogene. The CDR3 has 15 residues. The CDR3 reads CASRPARTGPDTQYF. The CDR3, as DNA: TGTGCCAGCAGGCCAGCCCGGACAGGGCCAGATACGCAGTATTTT.

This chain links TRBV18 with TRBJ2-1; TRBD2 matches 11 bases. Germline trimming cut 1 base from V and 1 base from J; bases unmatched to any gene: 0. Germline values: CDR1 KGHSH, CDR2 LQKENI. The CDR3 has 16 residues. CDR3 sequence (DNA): TGTGCCAGCTCACCACGACTAGCGGGGTCCTACAATGAGCAGTTCTTC. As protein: CASSPRLAGSYNEQFF.

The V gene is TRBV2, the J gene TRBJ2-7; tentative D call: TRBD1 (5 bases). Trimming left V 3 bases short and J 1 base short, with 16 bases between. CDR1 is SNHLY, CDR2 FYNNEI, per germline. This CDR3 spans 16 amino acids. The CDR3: CASSEQAGLSSYEQYF. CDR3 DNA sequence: TGTGCCAGCAGTGAGCAGGCAGGGTTGAGTTCCTACGAGCAGTACTTC.

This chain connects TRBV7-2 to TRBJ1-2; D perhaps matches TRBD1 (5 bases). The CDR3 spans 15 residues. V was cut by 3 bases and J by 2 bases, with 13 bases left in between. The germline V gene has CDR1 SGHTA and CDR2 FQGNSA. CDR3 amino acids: CASSLAKTVNYGYTF. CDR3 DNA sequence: TGTGCCAGCAGCTTGGCCAAGACAGTCAACTATGGCTACACCTTC.

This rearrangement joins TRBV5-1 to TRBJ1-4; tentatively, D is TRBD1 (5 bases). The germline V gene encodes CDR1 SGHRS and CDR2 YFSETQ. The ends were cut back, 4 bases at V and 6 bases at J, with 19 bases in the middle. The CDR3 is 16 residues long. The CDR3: CASSLPPQRGDEKLFF. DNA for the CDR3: TGCGCCAGCAGCCTACCCCCCCAAAGGGGTGATGAAAAACTGTTTTTT. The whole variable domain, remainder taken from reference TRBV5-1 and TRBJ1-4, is KAGVTQTPRYLIKTRGQQVTLSCSPISGHRSVSWYQQTPGQGLQFLFEYFSETQRNKGNFPGRFSGRQFSNSRSEMNVSTLELGDSALYLCASSLPPQRGDEKLFFGSGTQLSVL.

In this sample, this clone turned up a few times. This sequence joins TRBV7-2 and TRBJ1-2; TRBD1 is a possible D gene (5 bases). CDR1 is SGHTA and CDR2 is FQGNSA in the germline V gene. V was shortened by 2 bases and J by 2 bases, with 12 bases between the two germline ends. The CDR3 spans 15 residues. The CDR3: CASSLSSGLNYGYTF. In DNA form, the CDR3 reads TGTGCCAGCAGCTTATCTTCAGGGCTGAACTATGGCTACACCTTC.

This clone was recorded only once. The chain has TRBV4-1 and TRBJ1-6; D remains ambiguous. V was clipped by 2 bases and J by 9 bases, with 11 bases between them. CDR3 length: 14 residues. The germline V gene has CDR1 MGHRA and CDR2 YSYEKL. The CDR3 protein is CASSQNREFSPLHF. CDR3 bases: TGCGCCAGCAGCCAAAATAGGGAGTTTTCACCCCTCCACTTT.

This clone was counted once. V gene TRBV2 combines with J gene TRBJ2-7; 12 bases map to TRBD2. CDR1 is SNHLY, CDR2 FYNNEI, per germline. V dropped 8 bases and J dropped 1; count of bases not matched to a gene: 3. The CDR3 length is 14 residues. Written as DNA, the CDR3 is TGTGCCAGCGGACTAGCGGGGAGATCCTACGAGCAGTACTTC. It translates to CASGLAGRSYEQYF.

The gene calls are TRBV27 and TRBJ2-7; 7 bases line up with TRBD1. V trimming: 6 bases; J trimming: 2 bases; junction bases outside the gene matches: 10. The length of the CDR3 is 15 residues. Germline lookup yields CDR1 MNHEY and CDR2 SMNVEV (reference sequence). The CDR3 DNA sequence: TGTGCCAGCAGGGGTACCGGGACAGAGACCTACGAGCAGTACTTC. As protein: CASRGTGTETYEQYF.

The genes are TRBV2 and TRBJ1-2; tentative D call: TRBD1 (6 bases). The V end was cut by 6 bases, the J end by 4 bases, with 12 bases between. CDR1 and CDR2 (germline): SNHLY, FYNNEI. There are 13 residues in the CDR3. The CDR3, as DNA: TGTGCCAGCAGGACACAGGGCCCCTATGGCTACACCTTC. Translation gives CASRTQGPYGYTF.

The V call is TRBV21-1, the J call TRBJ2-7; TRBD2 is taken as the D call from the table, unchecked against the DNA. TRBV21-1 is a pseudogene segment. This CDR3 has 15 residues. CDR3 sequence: CAIRGGPGDPYEQYF. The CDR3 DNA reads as TGTGCCATCCGGGGGGGGCCAGGGGACCCCTACGAGCAGTACTTC.

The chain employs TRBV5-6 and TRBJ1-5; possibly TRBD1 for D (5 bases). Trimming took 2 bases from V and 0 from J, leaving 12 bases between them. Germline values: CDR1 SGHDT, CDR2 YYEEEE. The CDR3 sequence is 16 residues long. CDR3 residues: CASSLAGPFSNQPQHF. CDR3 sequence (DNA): TGTGCCAGCAGCTTAGCGGGGCCGTTTAGCAATCAGCCCCAGCATTTT.

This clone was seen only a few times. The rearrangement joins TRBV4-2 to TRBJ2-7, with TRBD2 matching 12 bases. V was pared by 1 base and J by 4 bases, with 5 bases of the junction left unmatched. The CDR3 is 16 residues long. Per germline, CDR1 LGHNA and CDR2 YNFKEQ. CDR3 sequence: CASSQATSGGLYEQYF. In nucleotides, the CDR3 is TGTGCCAGCAGCCAAGCGACTAGCGGGGGACTTTACGAGCAGTACTTC.

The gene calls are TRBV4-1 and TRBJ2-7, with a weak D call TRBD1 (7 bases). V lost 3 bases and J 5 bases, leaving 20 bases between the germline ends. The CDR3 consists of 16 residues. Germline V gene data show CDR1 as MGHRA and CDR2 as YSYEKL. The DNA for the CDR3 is TGCGCCAGCAGCCAGACCATTGGAGGGGGCGGGAACGAGCAGTACTTC. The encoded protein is CASSQTIGGGGNEQYF.

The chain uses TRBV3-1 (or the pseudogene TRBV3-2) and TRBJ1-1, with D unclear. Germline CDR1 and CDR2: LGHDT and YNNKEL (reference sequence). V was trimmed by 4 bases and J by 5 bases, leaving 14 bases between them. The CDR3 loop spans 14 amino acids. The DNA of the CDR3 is TGTGCCAGCAGCCGCGGAGGGAGTTTTACTGAAGCTTTCTTT. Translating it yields CASSRGGSFTEAFF.